This TCR beta chain emerged from a study of blood T cell repertoires in COVID-19. Source study methods: Quantification of nucleated cells was approximated via reference gene primer amplification. Method: immunoSEQ multiplex PCR; TCRdb's copy keeps in-frame clones and lacks some. V and J calls and clone size are as listed in that table; D and trimming were resolved from the DNA. The table shows some 45,000 clones, with roughly 90% occurring only once. The CDR3 has 14 amino acids. V gave up 2 bases and J gave up 1 base, with 7 bases separating them. The V gene's germline CDR1 is SGHTA and CDR2 FQGTGA. The sample comprised peripheral blood. V and J are TRBV7-3 and TRBJ2-3; D gene ambiguous. This TCR derives from a human donor in a cohort sampled during active COVID-19. CDR3 in amino acids: CASSLSTGTDTQYF. Written as DNA, the CDR3 is TGTGCCAGCAGCTTATCTACAGGCACAGATACGCAGTATTTT.